The rows below give T cell receptor beta chains drawn from one sample of a study of blood T cells in healthy people across ages. MiXCR was run by TCRdb on the 5' RACE reads, yielding one entry per CDR3 protein. The sample lists around 580,000 distinct CDR3 sequences, around 48% seen once, with around 23% in the top ten. The sequenced sample was blood. These receptors all stem from a man at least 80 years old in good health. CDR3s leave out the opening cysteine and the closing phenylalanine or tryptophan. The order of the fields is V gene, CDR3 protein.

v_gene: TRBV7-9
CDR3aa: ASSLDWAAQHGGYEQY

v_gene: TRBV25-1
CDR3aa: ASSEPGQHTEAF

v_gene: TRBV20-1
CDR3aa: SARDRPGSGANVLT

v_gene: TRBV6-2/TRBV6-3
CDR3aa: ASSFDTLNYGYT

v_gene: TRBV20-1
CDR3aa: SASKTTGSNEQF

v_gene: TRBV29-1
CDR3aa: SDEGLAAQETQY

v_gene: TRBV6-6
CDR3aa: ASSYGGHEQY

v_gene: TRBV4-2
CDR3aa: ASSQDLTGFNEQY

v_gene: TRBV28
CDR3aa: ASSPARGLDEQY

v_gene: TRBV7-3
CDR3aa: ASSLIGTGGYEQY

v_gene: TRBV7-3
CDR3aa: ASSLEAGGPGDTQY

v_gene: TRBV14
CDR3aa: ASSQDQYSRDGYT

v_gene: TRBV20-1
CDR3aa: SASVRGRNYEQY

v_gene: TRBV10-3
CDR3aa: AIGVGYEQY

v_gene: TRBV3-1
CDR3aa: ASSQVRGSPYEQY